These 25 T cell receptor beta chains share one sample of origin, sequenced in a study of CD8+ T cells in alopecia areata. RNA was isolated and reverse transcribed to cDNA, the sequencing template. TCRdb's table, derived via immunoSEQ multiplex PCR, lists solely in-frame clones and lacks some. This sample has 130,000 or so clones, with more than 40% found just once. Sequencing used CD8+ T cells sorted from blood, obtained at week 0. All receptors come from a human donor with alopecia areata.

Remarks on this clone: Other DNA sequences in the same sample also yield this CDR3. The V gene is TRBV29-1, the J gene TRBJ2-3, with D uncertain. Per germline, CDR1 SQVTM and CDR2 ANQGSEA. V gave up 6 bases and J gave up 3 bases, with 4 bases separating them. CDR3 length equals 10 residues. This chain's CDR3 is CSVRTDTQYF. For the CDR3, the DNA is TGCAGCGTCCGTACAGATACGCAGTATTTT.

The V and J genes are TRBV6-1 and TRBJ2-3; 7 positions match TRBD2. V shed 0 bases and J 5 bases; nucleotides not matched to a gene: 8. CDR3 size: 16 residues. Germline CDR1 MNHNS, CDR2 SASEGT. The CDR3 here is CASSEAHGGGLDTQYF. Here the CDR3 DNA reads TGTGCCAGCAGTGAAGCGCATGGGGGGGGATTAGATACGCAGTATTTT.

The rearrangement joins TRBV29-1 to TRBJ2-2, with 9 bases that match TRBD1. This CDR3 is built from 16 residues. The V and J ends lost 2 bases and 6 bases, in that order; junction bases with no gene match: 10. CDR1 is SQVTM, CDR2 ANQGSEA, per germline. The DNA for the CDR3 is TGCAGCGTTGAAATAAGTGACAGGGGGTTATCCGGGGAGCTGTTTTTT. Residues: CSVEISDRGLSGELFF.

V usage is TRBV2 and J usage is TRBJ2-1; 12 nucleotides match TRBD2. CDR1 and CDR2 from the germline V gene are SNHLY and FYNNEI. J gave up 3 bases and V 3 bases, and 12 bases lay outside the gene matches. The CDR3 is 19 residues long. CDR3 loop: CASSDPRTSGDFLYNEQFF. In DNA form, the CDR3 reads TGTGCCAGCAGTGACCCTAGGACTAGCGGGGACTTCCTCTACAATGAGCAGTTCTTC.

This clone showed up just a few times. The J gene is TRBJ2-1, the V gene TRBV19; 12 bases map to TRBD2. Per germline, CDR1 LNHDA and CDR2 SQIVND (reference sequence). V was clipped by 9 bases and J by 0 bases; unmatched bases: 9. CDR3 length: 17 amino acids. The CDR3 coding sequence is TGTGCCAGCCGACTAGCGGGGGCCACGAGCTCCTACAATGAGCAGTTCTTC. This codes for CASRLAGATSSYNEQFF.

The gene calls are TRBV5-6 and TRBJ2-6; D gene ambiguous. The V end lost 2 bases, the J end lost 0 bases, and 6 bases lay between the germline ends. In germline, CDR1 is SGHDT, CDR2 YYEEEE. The length of the CDR3 is 15 residues. CDR3 DNA: TGTGCCAGCAGCTTTGGGTTCTCTGGGGCCAACGTCCTGACTTTC. Translation: CASSFGFSGANVLTF.

The chain is built from TRBV5-1 and TRBJ1-1; TRBD1 aligns across 7 bases. V lost 4 bases, J lost 1 base, and 4 bases stayed unmatched. The CDR3 is made up of 14 amino acids. Per germline, CDR1 SGHRS and CDR2 YFSETQ. The CDR3 coding sequence is TGCGCCAGCAGCCTACAGGGGCCGAACACTGAAGCTTTCTTT. This translates into CASSLQGPNTEAFF.

This sequence joins TRBV27 and TRBJ1-5, with D possibly being TRBD1 (5 bases). Deletions cut 3 bases from V and 6 bases from J, with 9 bases between. CDR1 and CDR2 (germline): MNHEY, SMNVEV (reference sequence). CDR3 size: 13 residues. The CDR3 DNA reads TGTGCCAGCAGTTTGGGGACGGGTCAGCCCCAGCATTTT. Protein product: CASSLGTGQPQHF.

This clone was observed a handful of times. The rearrangement joins TRBV19 to TRBJ1-1; 8 bases match TRBD1. Trimming took 4 bases from V and 4 from J; bases not matched to a gene: 5. The CDR3 extends over 14 amino acids. Germline V gene lookup returns CDR1 LNHDA and CDR2 SQIVND (reference sequence). CDR3 bases: TGTGCCAGTAGTACAGGGGGCCGGGGCACTGAAGCTTTCTTT. Residues: CASSTGGRGTEAFF.

The sample holds a few counts of this clone. This sequence joins TRBV5-5 and TRBJ1-1; possible D gene TRBD1, 5 bases. This CDR3 contains 15 residues. V shed 7 bases and J shed 5 bases, with 21 bases lying between them. Germline CDR1 is SGHKS and CDR2 is YYEKEE (reference sequence). Here the CDR3 reads CASSQVLGHGTEAFF. In nucleotides, the CDR3 is TGTGCCAGCTCACAAGTGTTAGGACATGGGACTGAAGCTTTCTTT.

This sequence joins TRBV30 and TRBJ1-2; 8 nucleotides agree with TRBD1. The CDR3 has 16 residues. CDR1 GTSNPN and CDR2 SVGIG come from the germline V gene (reference sequence). Trimming took 0 bases from V and 2 from J; bases not matched to a gene: 8. In DNA form, the CDR3 reads TGTGCCTGGAGTGTATACCGGACAGGGAGCAACTATGGCTACACCTTC. Translating it yields CAWSVYRTGSNYGYTF.

This clone was detected only once. An end of the junction differs from the germline gene, which may be a read error. The chain employs TRBV2 and TRBJ1-5; 7 bases agree with TRBD1. The CDR3 has 13 amino acids. CDR1 and CDR2 from the germline V gene are SNHLY and FYNNEI. The CDR3 nucleotides are TGTGCCAGCAGTGAGACAGGTCCGGGGACAGTGGATTTT. Its translation: CASSETGPGTVDF.

Only one count was recorded for this clone. The sample contains more than one DNA sequence encoding this CDR3. The chain is built from TRBV27 and TRBJ1-5; D uncertain. In germline, CDR1 is MNHEY, CDR2 SMNVEV (reference sequence). This CDR3 comprises 14 residues. Trimming removed 3 bases from V and 0 bases from J, with 6 bases in between. Here the CDR3 DNA reads TGTGCCAGCAGTTTGGGTTATAGCAATCAGCCCCAGCATTTT. It translates to CASSLGYSNQPQHF.

This clone came up a few times. The chain employs TRBV27 and TRBJ2-6; D is unclear. CDR3 size: 17 residues. V lost 2 bases and J lost 0, with 11 bases in between. Per germline, CDR1 MNHEY and CDR2 SMNVEV (reference sequence). CDR3 coding DNA: TGTGCCAGCAGTTTACTCCATTCCGACTCTGGGGCCAACGTCCTGACTTTC. This gives the protein CASSLLHSDSGANVLTF.

The chain links TRBV29-1 to TRBJ2-7; TRBD1 might be the D (6 bases). The length of the CDR3 is 13 residues. V was cut by 7 bases and J by 3 bases, with 16 bases left in between. Germline CDR1 SQVTM, CDR2 ANQGSEA. The CDR3 protein is CSARTAPLYEQYF. DNA for the CDR3: TGCAGCGCCCGGACAGCACCCCTCTACGAGCAGTACTTC.

The CDR3 is CASSSLVDYGYTF. For the CDR3, the DNA is TGTGCCAGCAGTTCCCTTGTAGACTATGGCTACACCTTC. This rearrangement joins TRBV6-5 to TRBJ1-2; D unresolved. Germline V gives CDR1 MNHEY, CDR2 SVGAGI. The CDR3 has 13 residues. Trimming cost V 4 bases and J 3 bases, with 9 bases left between them.

This clone showed up just a few times. This sequence joins TRBV11-2 and TRBJ1-1; TRBD1 is a possible D gene (6 bases). CDR1 and CDR2 from the germline V gene are SGHAT and FQNNGV. V was shortened by 0 bases and J by 4 bases, with 15 bases between the two germline ends. The CDR3 runs to 16 residues. CDR3 amino acids: CASSLDLVGGATEAFF. The CDR3 DNA reads TGTGCCAGCAGCTTAGATCTCGTAGGGGGGGCCACTGAAGCTTTCTTT.

The J gene is TRBJ1-2, the V gene TRBV30; D may be TRBD1 (6 bases). Trimming took off 3 bases at V and 7 bases at J, with 21 bases between the two ends. CDR1 and CDR2 from the germline V gene are GTSNPN and SVGIG (reference sequence). The CDR3 is 15 amino acids. As DNA, the CDR3 is TGTGCCTGGAGCATCAATACGTTGGGGGCGCCTGGCTACACCTTC. Its protein product is CAWSINTLGAPGYTF.

This clone was counted a few times. The chain is built from TRBV4-2 and TRBJ2-1, with TRBD1 as a possible D gene (5 bases). CDR3 length: 17 amino acids. V shed 0 bases and J shed 7 bases, with 19 bases lying between them. Germline V gives CDR1 LGHNA, CDR2 YNFKEQ. The DNA of the CDR3 is TGTGCCAGCAGCCAAGATCAGCGCCAGGGTGAGAATAATGAGCAGTTCTTC. Amino acid sequence: CASSQDQRQGENNEQFF.

The V and J genes are TRBV4-3 and TRBJ1-2; 9 bases line up with TRBD1. The V and J ends lost 0 bases and 6 bases, in that order; junction bases with no gene match: 5. CDR1 and CDR2 from the germline V gene are LGHNA and YSLEER. CDR3 length: 15 amino acids. CDR3 DNA: TGCGCCAGCAGCCAAGATTCGGGACAGGGTAATGGCTACACCTTC. It yields the protein CASSQDSGQGNGYTF.

In its sample, this clone was seen a few times. This sample also contains other DNA sequences that code for the same CDR3. This chain uses TRBV5-6 with TRBJ1-1; D is unresolved. The CDR3 consists of 12 residues. V lost 4 bases, J lost 8 bases, and 12 bases lay in between. Per the germline V gene, CDR1 is SGHDT and CDR2 is YYEEEE. The CDR3 nucleotides are TGTGCCAGCAGCCCCGGGAATACCGAAGCTTTCTTT. Its protein is CASSPGNTEAFF.

V usage is TRBV7-9 and J usage is TRBJ2-7; 7 bases are shared with TRBD2. CDR1 and CDR2 from the germline V gene are SEHNR and FQNEAQ (reference sequence). This CDR3 region has 14 residues. V shed 1 base and J 6 bases; nucleotides not matched to a gene: 6. This chain's CDR3 is CASSLGTGGGEQYF. The CDR3 DNA follows: TGTGCCAGCAGCTTAGGAACTGGCGGGGGCGAGCAGTACTTC. Full variable domain (remainder filled in from reference TRBV7-9 and TRBJ2-7): DTGVSQNPRHKITKRGQNVTFRCDPISEHNRLYWYRQTLGQGPEFLTYFQNEAQLEKSRLLSDRFSAERPKGSFSTLEIQRTEQGDSAMYLCASSLGTGGGEQYFGPGTRLTVT.

This clone was detected a few times. This sequence joins TRBV6-6 and TRBJ1-5, with D uncertain. Trimming removed 0 bases at V and 0 bases at J, with 6 bases between. Germline V gene lookup returns CDR1 MNHNY and CDR2 SVGAGI (reference sequence). This CDR3 is built from 15 residues. The CDR3 DNA is TGTGCCAGCAGTTACTCTACGGATAGCAATCAGCCCCAGCATTTT. Translation gives CASSYSTDSNQPQHF.

The J gene is TRBJ2-1, the V gene TRBV29-1; D is possibly TRBD2 (6 bases). The CDR3 has 13 residues. Per the germline V gene, CDR1 is SQVTM and CDR2 is ANQGSEA. V gave up 6 bases and J gave up 3 bases, with 12 bases separating them. CDR3 sequence reads: CSVPGLLYNEQFF. The DNA for the CDR3 is TGCAGCGTGCCGGGACTCCTCTACAATGAGCAGTTCTTC.

Details on this clone: Other nucleotide sequences from this sample produce the same CDR3. This chain uses TRBV30 with TRBJ2-7; tentatively, D is TRBD1 (6 bases). The CDR3 totals 13 residues. V shed 5 bases and J shed 0 bases, with 11 bases lying between them. The germline V gene encodes CDR1 GTSNPN and CDR2 SVGIG (reference sequence). The chain's CDR3 is CAWGTGSSYEQYF. The CDR3 DNA reads as TGTGCCTGGGGAACAGGGAGCTCCTACGAGCAGTACTTC.